The T cell receptor (beta chain) under discussion was sequenced for a study of blood T cell repertoires in COVID-19. The table came from immunoSEQ multiplex PCR; TCRdb's copy has only in-frame clones and leaves some out. The data contain approximately 210,000 clones, around 88% of them singletons. This clone was found once. The CDR3 extends over 14 amino acids. Trimming removed 7 bases from V and 5 bases from J, with 21 bases in between. Germline V CDR1 and CDR2: GTSNPN, SVGIG (reference sequence). The origin of this receptor is a woman aged 45-65 years with acute COVID-19. Source material: PBMCs or T cells enriched from blood (not recorded which). The V call is TRBV30, the J call TRBJ2-7; D not resolved. As DNA, the CDR3 is TGTGCCTTCTCTACCTCCCTAGGATGGCACGAGCAGTACTTC. This translates into CAFSTSLGWHEQYF.